This TCR beta chain was sequenced for a study of cytomegalovirus exposure and HLA in healthy donors. The germline V gene encodes CDR1 SGHRS and CDR2 YFSETQ. The CDR3 has 16 residues. V lost 0 bases and J 1 base, leaving 13 bases between the germline ends. Produced via immunoSEQ multiplex PCR; TCRdb's table is partial and in-frame only. The repertoire holds fewer than 200,000 clones, with roughly nine tenths as singletons. The TCR sequence derives from a woman in her twenties or thirties in good health and CMV-seronegative. Sequenced: PBMCs. The chain recombines TRBV5-1 with TRBJ2-5; D is uncertain. The CDR3 bases are TGCGCCAGCAGCTTGGGCAGTTGGAGCAGCCAAGAGACCCAGTACTTC. Residues: CASSLGSWSSQETQYF.